These 20 T cell receptor beta chains were sequenced from one sample in a study of identical twins. TCRdb passed the 5' RACE reads through MiXCR, listing each CDR3 protein once. The sample shows hundreds of thousands of distinct CDR3 sequences, less than 7% of them seen only once. Sequenced sample: naive T cells sorted from blood. Receptor source: a man between 18 and 35 years old in good health.

This clonotype was seen repeatedly, ten times or more. V usage is TRBV12-3 or TRBV12-4 and J usage is TRBJ1-1; D not certain. Deletions cut 7 bases from V and 0 bases from J, with 9 bases between. There are 13 residues in the CDR3. Here the CDR3 reads CASKRDMNTEAFF. The CDR3 region has the DNA TGTGCCAGCAAGAGGGATATGAACACTGAAGCTTTCTTT.

This clonotype was counted many times. V is TRBV15 and J is TRBJ2-3; 7 nucleotides agree with TRBD2. The trim removed 0 bases at V and 4 bases at J, leaving 7 bases unmatched. Germline V gene sequence: CDR1 LNHNV, CDR2 YYDKDF (reference sequence). There are 16 residues in the CDR3. Here the CDR3 reads CATSRDRTSLPDTQYF. The CDR3 DNA is TGTGCCACCAGCAGAGACCGGACTAGTCTTCCAGATACGCAGTATTTT.

The CDR3: CASSQDLWDFDPTSSYNEQFF. The CDR3 bases are TGTGCCAGCAGCCAAGATTTGTGGGACTTCGACCCGACGAGCTCCTACAATGAGCAGTTCTTC. The chain employs TRBV4-2 and TRBJ2-1, with D perhaps TRBD2 (6 bases). The CDR3 has 21 amino acids. Per the germline V gene, CDR1 is LGHNA and CDR2 is YNFKEQ. Trimming pared 0 bases from V and 0 bases from J, leaving 24 bases between.

There are a few counts of this clonotype. The chain couples TRBV11-2 to TRBJ2-5, with 12 positions matching TRBD2. Trimming at V came to 1 base and at J to 5 bases, leaving 14 bases not matched to a gene. Germline-derived CDR1 and CDR2 are SGHAT and FQNNGV. The CDR3 loop spans 19 amino acids. In DNA form, the CDR3 reads TGTGCCAGCAGCTTAGTAGCGGGGGACGGACTAGCGGGACCTGAGACCCAGTACTTC. This encodes CASSLVAGDGLAGPETQYF.

The genes are TRBV13 and TRBJ2-7; 8 bases align to TRBD1. This CDR3 comprises 15 residues. V shed 0 bases and J 2 bases; nucleotides not matched to a gene: 3. Per the germline V gene, CDR1 is PRHDT and CDR2 is FYEKMQ (reference sequence). DNA of the CDR3: TGTGCCAGCAGCTTAGGGGTGGACAGGGCCTACGAGCAGTACTTC. Amino acids: CASSLGVDRAYEQYF.

The chain recombines TRBV7-9 with TRBJ2-1; D gene unclear. Looked up from germline, CDR1 is SEHNR and CDR2 is FQNEAQ (reference sequence). CDR3 length: 12 residues. Deletions cut 4 bases from V and 7 bases from J, with 8 bases between. The DNA for the CDR3 is TGTGCCAGCAGCTCCGTTAAGAATGAGCAGTTCTTC. Translation: CASSSVKNEQFF.

This clonotype was detected many times. The J gene is TRBJ2-7, the V gene TRBV27, with 7 nucleotides matching TRBD1. The junction had 9 bases not matched to a gene; V was cut back by 6 bases and J by 1 base. The CDR3 is made up of 15 amino acids. Germline-derived CDR1 and CDR2 are MNHEY and SMNVEV (reference sequence). This CDR3 reads CASSPQGVLSYEQYV. Written as DNA, the CDR3 is TGTGCCAGCAGCCCCCAGGGGGTCCTATCCTACGAGCAGTACGTC.

This clonotype was seen only a few times. The genes are TRBV18 and TRBJ1-4; D is unclear. V was cut by 5 bases and J by 6 bases, with 16 bases left in between. Germline assignment: CDR1 KGHSH and CDR2 LQKENI. The CDR3 has 15 residues. Here the CDR3 DNA reads TGTGCCAGCTCATCGGGAGCCAGTCAATATGAAAAACTGTTTTTT. It specifies CASSSGASQYEKLFF.

The V call is TRBV4-1, the J call TRBJ2-7; 8 bases line up with TRBD1. Losses at the gene ends were 1 base for V and 7 bases for J; bases not matched to a gene: 12. Germline CDR1 MGHRA, CDR2 YSYEKL. This CDR3 contains 16 residues. Written as DNA, the CDR3 is TGCGCCAGCAGCCAAGTGGGCAGGGGGCAGATGAGGGAGCAGTACTTC. It translates to CASSQVGRGQMREQYF.

In this sample, this clonotype turned up a few times. The chain is built from TRBV11-2 and TRBJ2-2; D unresolved. The CDR3 extends over 15 amino acids. The germline gives CDR1 SGHAT, CDR2 FQNNGV. V was pared by 3 bases and J by 6 bases, with 14 bases between. This CDR3 is CASSLRLVFSGELFF. The CDR3 region has the DNA TGTGCCAGCAGCTTGCGGCTAGTTTTCTCCGGGGAGCTGTTTTTT.

This sequence joins TRBV9 and TRBJ2-3; 7 nucleotides align to TRBD2. Germline V gene data show CDR1 as SGDLS and CDR2 as YYNGEE. This CDR3 spans 15 amino acids. The junction had 8 bases not matched to a gene; V was cut back by 1 base and J by 6 bases. The chain's CDR3 is CASSVYVGGEDTQYF. In DNA form, the CDR3 reads TGTGCCAGCAGCGTATATGTGGGAGGGGAGGATACGCAGTATTTT.

This clonotype showed up many times. The rearrangement uses TRBV5-1 and TRBJ2-3; D is tentatively TRBD1 or TRBD2 (5 bases each). This CDR3 region has 14 residues. Germline V gene sequence: CDR1 SGHRS, CDR2 YFSETQ. V lost 8 bases and J lost 4, with 17 bases in between. CDR3: CASSVRGNADTQYF. In DNA, the CDR3 is TGCGCCAGTAGCGTGAGGGGTAACGCAGATACGCAGTATTTT.

This clonotype was counted at least ten times. J is TRBJ2-1 and V is TRBV12-3 or TRBV12-4, with no clear D. The CDR3 is 17 amino acids. V lost 3 bases and J 0 bases, leaving 15 bases between the germline ends. The CDR3: CASSFVLTWSSYNEQFF. The CDR3, as DNA: TGTGCCAGCAGTTTCGTCCTGACTTGGAGCTCCTACAATGAGCAGTTCTTC.

This clonotype was detected only a few times. The J gene is TRBJ2-3, the V gene TRBV6-1; 9 bases match TRBD2. Germline loops: CDR1 MNHNS, CDR2 SASEGT. The CDR3 consists of 13 residues. The J segment lost 2 bases and the V segment lost 8 bases, leaving 2 bases of the junction unmatched. The DNA of the CDR3 is TGTGCCAGCGGGGGACTAGCCACAGATACGCAGTATTTT. It translates to CASGGLATDTQYF.

This clonotype has ten or more counts. The chain is built from TRBV29-1 and TRBJ1-1, with 8 bases aligning to TRBD1. V shed 6 bases, J shed 0 bases, and the junction held 3 bases outside the gene matches. This CDR3 spans 13 amino acids. From germline, CDR1 is SQVTM and CDR2 ANQGSEA. The CDR3 sequence: CSVMTGVNTEAFF. Written as DNA, the CDR3 is TGCAGCGTGATGACAGGGGTGAACACTGAAGCTTTCTTT.

This clonotype appeared many times. V and J are TRBV5-8 and TRBJ2-1; TRBD2 is a possible D gene (7 bases). The CDR3 contains 14 residues. V lost 7 bases, J lost 6 bases, and 17 bases lay in between. The germline gives CDR1 SGHTS, CDR2 YDEGEE. The DNA for the CDR3 is TGTGCCAGCCGGCGGGGGCGAAGCCTCAATGAGCAGTTCTTC. It codes for CASRRGRSLNEQFF.

Many counts were recorded for this clonotype. The chain links TRBV6-5 to TRBJ2-1; TRBD2 agrees at 11 bases. The CDR3 spans 15 residues. The germline V gene encodes CDR1 MNHEY and CDR2 SVGAGI. Trimming at V came to 6 bases and at J to 10 bases, leaving 11 bases not matched to a gene. The CDR3 region is CASRLTSGSGVEQFF. CDR3 DNA sequence: TGTGCCAGCAGACTTACTAGCGGGAGTGGAGTGGAGCAGTTCTTC.

V is TRBV3-1 and J is TRBJ1-1; D is perhaps TRBD1 (5 bases). Trimming left V 4 bases short and J 5 bases short, with 20 bases between. Germline-derived CDR1 and CDR2 are LGHDT and YNNKEL (reference sequence). The length of the CDR3 is 16 residues. The chain's CDR3 is CASSLWTPSVSTEAFF. CDR3 DNA sequence: TGTGCCAGCAGCCTCTGGACACCTTCTGTTTCGACTGAAGCTTTCTTT. Supplemented by reference TRBV3-1 and TRBJ1-1, the full variable domain reads DTAVSQTPKYLVTQMGNDKSIKCEQNLGHDTMYWYKQDSKKFLKIMFSYNNKELIINETVPNRFSPKSPDKAHLNLHINSLELGDSAVYFCASSLWTPSVSTEAFFGQGTRLTVV.

In this sample, this clonotype turned up many times. The chain links TRBV6-5 to TRBJ2-3; no reliable D call. There are 14 residues in the CDR3. The ends were cut back, 0 bases at V and 5 bases at J, with 9 bases in the middle. The V gene's germline CDR1 is MNHEY and CDR2 SVGAGI. The CDR3 protein is CASSYSDRGDTQYF. In DNA form, the CDR3 reads TGTGCCAGCAGTTACTCGGACCGAGGAGATACGCAGTATTTT.

The chain uses TRBV28 and TRBJ2-7, with D possibly matching TRBD1 (5 bases). The germline gives CDR1 MDHEN, CDR2 SYDVKM. The CDR3 is made up of 15 amino acids. Trimming cost V 6 bases and J 7 bases, with 22 bases left between them. In DNA form, the CDR3 reads TGTGCCAGCAGCCCTCCTAGGGGCTCGTTGCTGGAGCAGTACTTC. Its protein is CASSPPRGSLLEQYF. The full variable domain, rest sourced from reference TRBV28 and TRBJ2-7, is DVKVTQSSRYLVKRTGEKVFLECVQDMDHENMFWYRQDPGLGLRLIYFSYDVKMKEKGDIPEGYSVSREKKERFSLILESASTNQTSMYLCASSPPRGSLLEQYFGPGTRLTVT.